A selection of T cell receptor beta chains follows, all from one sample in a study of a mutant IDH1 vaccine in newly diagnosed glioma. Their antigen targets remain unknown. TCRdb's copy holds only in-frame clones and misses some; the assay was immunoSEQ multiplex PCR. This table holds about 72,000 clones, nearly 85% found once. The specimen was PBMCs, collected from a glioma patient whose treatment included an IDH1 peptide vaccine. These receptors originate from a man younger than 30 with glioma. Each CDR3 is given with its conserved first and last residue. The D gene is left open where the match is weak.

J: TRBJ1-1; V: TRBV7-9; D: .; CDR3: CASNRNMNTEAFF
J: TRBJ2-5; V: TRBV5-6; D: TRBD2; CDR3: CASSSWTREETQYF
J: TRBJ1-2; V: TRBV4-3; D: TRBD1; CDR3: CASSQEVTGGRGYTF
J: TRBJ2-1; V: TRBV2; D: .; CDR3: CASSERRQGGHNEQFF
J: TRBJ1-1; V: TRBV19; D: .; CDR3: CAGSVGGNTEAFF
J: TRBJ2-2; V: TRBV30; D: .; CDR3: CAWRQSNTGELFF
J: TRBJ1-1; V: TRBV6-5; D: .; CDR3: CASSSSGTEAFF
J: TRBJ2-3; V: TRBV19; D: TRBD2; CDR3: CASRNRTSRSTDTQYF
J: TRBJ2-1; V: TRBV30; D: .; CDR3: CAWSAGGGGLWVDEQFF
J: TRBJ2-1; V: TRBV2; D: .; CDR3: CASSGGRDTRDGRSYNEQFF
J: TRBJ2-3; V: TRBV6-5; D: .; CDR3: CASSPFRGGDTQYF
J: TRBJ2-7; V: TRBV7-2; D: TRBD1; CDR3: CASSLAGTGEQYF
J: TRBJ2-3; V: TRBV5-1; D: TRBD2; CDR3: CASSPLAGGTDTQYF
J: TRBJ1-1; V: TRBV7-2; D: .; CDR3: CASSPESYTEAFF
J: TRBJ1-1; V: TRBV5-8; D: .; CDR3: CASSFQGWLNTEAFF